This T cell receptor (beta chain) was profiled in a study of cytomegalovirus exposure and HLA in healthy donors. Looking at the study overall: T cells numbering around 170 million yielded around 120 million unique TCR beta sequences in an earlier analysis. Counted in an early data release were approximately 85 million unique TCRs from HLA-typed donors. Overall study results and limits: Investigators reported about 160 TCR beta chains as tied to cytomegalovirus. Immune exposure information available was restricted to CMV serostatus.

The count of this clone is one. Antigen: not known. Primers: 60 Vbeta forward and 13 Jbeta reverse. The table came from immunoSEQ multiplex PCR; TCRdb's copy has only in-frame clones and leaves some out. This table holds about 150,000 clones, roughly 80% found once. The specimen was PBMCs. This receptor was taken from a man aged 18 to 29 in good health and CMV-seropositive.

The DNA for the CDR3 is TGTGCCAGCAGTTTAAGAACTAGCCCAGAGACCCAGTACTTC. Translating it yields CASSLRTSPETQYF. The chain uses TRBV27 and TRBJ2-5, with D possibly TRBD2 on 6 matching bases. Germline CDR1 is MNHEY and CDR2 is SMNVEV (reference sequence). The CDR3 has 14 residues. The V end was cut by 2 bases, the J end by 4 bases, with 11 bases between.